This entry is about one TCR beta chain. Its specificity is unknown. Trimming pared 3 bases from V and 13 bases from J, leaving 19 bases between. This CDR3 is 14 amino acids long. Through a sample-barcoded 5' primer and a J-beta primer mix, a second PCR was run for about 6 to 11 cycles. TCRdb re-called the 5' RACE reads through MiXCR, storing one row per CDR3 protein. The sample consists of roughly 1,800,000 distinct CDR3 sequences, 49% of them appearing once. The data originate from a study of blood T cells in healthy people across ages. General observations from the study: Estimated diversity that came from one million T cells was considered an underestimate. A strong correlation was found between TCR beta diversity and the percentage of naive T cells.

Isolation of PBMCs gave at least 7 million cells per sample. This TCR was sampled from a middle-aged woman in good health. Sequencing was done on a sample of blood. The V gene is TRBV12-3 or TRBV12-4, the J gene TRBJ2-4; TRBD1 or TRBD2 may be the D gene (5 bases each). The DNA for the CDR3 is TGTGCCAGCAGTTTCCTTGGGGACGCAACTGAGCAGTACTTC. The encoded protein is CASSFLGDATEQYF.